This T cell receptor beta chain stems from a study of blood T cell repertoires in COVID-19. Study-level background: Donors in the United States, Italy and Spain gave samples during acute or convalescent COVID-19. The cDNA or gDNA used as material had been derived from T cells, B-cell-depleted T cells, or PBMCs.

Authors' processing steps: Reference gene primer amplification yielded estimated nucleated cell counts. Only in-frame clones appear in the TCRdb table, and some are missing; sequencing was by immunoSEQ multiplex PCR. The D gene and trimming were derived from the DNA, and the V and J assignments and clone size from that table. The profile covers roughly 250,000 clones, with about four fifths appearing a single time and 4% taken by the ten largest. Source material: peripheral blood. This sequence originates from a man aged 50 or older with acute or convalescent COVID-19.

For the CDR3, the DNA is TGTGCCAGCAGTACGACAGCAGAAGGGGGCTACACCTTC. It encodes CASSTTAEGGYTF. The chain joins TRBV6-6 to TRBJ1-2; tentative D call: TRBD1 (5 bases). Trimming left V 5 bases short and J 8 bases short, with 15 bases between. This CDR3 has 13 residues. Per the germline V gene, CDR1 is MNHNY and CDR2 is SVGAGI (reference sequence).